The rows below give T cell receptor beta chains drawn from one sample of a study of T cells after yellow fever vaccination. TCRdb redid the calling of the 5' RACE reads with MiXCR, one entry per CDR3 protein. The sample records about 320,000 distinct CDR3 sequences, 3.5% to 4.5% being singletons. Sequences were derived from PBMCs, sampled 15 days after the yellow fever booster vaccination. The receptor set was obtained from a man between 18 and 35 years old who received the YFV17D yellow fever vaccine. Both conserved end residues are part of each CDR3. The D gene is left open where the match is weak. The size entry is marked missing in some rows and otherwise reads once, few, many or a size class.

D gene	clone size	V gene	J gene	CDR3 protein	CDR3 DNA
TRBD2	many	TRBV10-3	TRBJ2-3	CAISKTSGGYGTQYF	TGTGCCATCAGTAAGACTAGCGGGGGGTACGGTACGCAGTATTTT
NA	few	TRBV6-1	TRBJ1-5	CASSSQPGVSNQPQHF	TGTGCCAGTTCTAGCCAGCCCGGGGTTAGCAATCAGCCCCAGCATTTT
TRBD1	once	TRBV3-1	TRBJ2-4	CASSPRDRGNIQYF	TGTGCCAGCAGCCCTCGGGACAGGGGAAACATTCAGTACTTC
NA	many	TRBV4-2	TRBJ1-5	CASSGRKPQHF	TGTGCCAGCAGCGGAAGGAAGCCCCAGCATTTT
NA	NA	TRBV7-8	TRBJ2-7	CASSLEVRAILSYEQYF	TGTGCCAGCAGCTTAGAAGTTCGGGCGATCCTCTCCTACGAGCAGTACTTC
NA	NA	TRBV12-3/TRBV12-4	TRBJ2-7	CASSADGSSYEQYF	TGTGCCAGCAGCGCAGACGGAAGCTCCTACGAGCAGTACTTC
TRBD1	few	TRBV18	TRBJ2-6	CASYLGQDRSGANVLTF	TGTGCCAGTTACCTCGGACAGGACCGTTCTGGGGCCAACGTCCTGACTTTC
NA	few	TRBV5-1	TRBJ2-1	CASSLPGSGEQFF	TGCGCCAGCAGCTTACCAGGTTCCGGTGAGCAGTTCTTC
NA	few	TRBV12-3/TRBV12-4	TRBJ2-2	CASSFLVGGELFF	TGTGCCAGCAGTTTCCTAGTCGGCGGGGAGCTGTTTTTT
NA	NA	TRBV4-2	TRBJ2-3	CASSQDLTDTQYF	TGTGCCAGCAGCCAAGATCTCACAGATACGCAGTATTTT
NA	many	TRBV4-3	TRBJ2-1	CASSQVRGYEQFF	TGCGCCAGCAGCCAAGTAAGGGGGTACGAGCAGTTCTTC
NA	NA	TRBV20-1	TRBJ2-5	CSALRGAARSQETQYF	TGCAGTGCTTTGCGGGGAGCGGCTCGGAGCCAAGAGACCCAGTACTTC
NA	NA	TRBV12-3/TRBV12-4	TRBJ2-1	CASSLTRLDSYNEQFF	TGTGCCAGCAGTCTGACTCGCTTAGACTCCTACAATGAGCAGTTCTTC
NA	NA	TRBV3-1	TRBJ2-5	CASSQEGSFREF	TGTGCCAGCAGCCAGGAGGGGAGCTTTCGGGAGTTC
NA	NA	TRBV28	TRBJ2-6	CASSRTTGAGANVLTF	TGTGCCAGCAGTCGGACTACAGGGGCCGGGGCCAACGTCCTGACTTTC
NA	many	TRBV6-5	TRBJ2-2	CASSYGQMNTGELFF	TGTGCCAGCAGTTACGGACAGATGAACACCGGGGAGCTGTTTTTT
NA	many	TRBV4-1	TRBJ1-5	CASSQGTARVRDQPQHF	TGCGCCAGCAGCCAGGGAACGGCCAGGGTGAGGGATCAGCCCCAGCATTTT
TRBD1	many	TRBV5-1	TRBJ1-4	CASSLIGGGEKLFF	TGCGCCAGCAGCTTGATAGGGGGCGGTGAAAAACTGTTTTTT
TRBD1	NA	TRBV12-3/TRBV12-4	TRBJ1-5	CASSRTGGHDQPQHF	TGTGCCAGCAGTCGGACAGGGGGTCACGATCAGCCCCAGCATTTT
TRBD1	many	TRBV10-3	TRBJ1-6	CAIRGQGANNSPLHF	TGTGCCATCAGGGGACAGGGGGCTAATAATTCACCCCTCCACTTT
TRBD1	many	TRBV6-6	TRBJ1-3	CASSYSGTAGNTIYF	TGTGCCAGCAGTTACTCCGGGACAGCAGGAAACACCATATATTTT
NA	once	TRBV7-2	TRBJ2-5	CASRGGSRETQYF	TGTGCCAGCAGGGGGGGCTCGCGAGAGACCCAGTACTTC
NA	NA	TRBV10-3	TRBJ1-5	CAISGLVNQPQHF	TGTGCCATCTCAGGACTTGTGAATCAGCCCCAGCATTTT
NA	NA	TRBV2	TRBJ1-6	CASSEEAAFSPLHF	TGTGCCAGCAGTGAGGAGGCTGCCTTTTCACCCCTCCACTTT
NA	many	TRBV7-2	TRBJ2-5	CASSFLLAQYF	TGTGCCAGCAGCTTCCTATTGGCCCAGTACTTC
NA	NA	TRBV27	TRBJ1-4	CASSFSGRGGGEKLFF	TGTGCCAGCAGTTTTTCGGGGAGGGGTGGAGGAGAAAAACTGTTTTTT
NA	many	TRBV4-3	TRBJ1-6	CASSPRGAIDSPLHF	TGCGCCAGCAGCCCGAGGGGAGCCATTGATTCACCCCTCCACTTT
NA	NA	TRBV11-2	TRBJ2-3	CASSLDPGSTDTQYF	TGTGCCAGCAGCTTAGATCCGGGGAGCACAGATACGCAGTATTTT
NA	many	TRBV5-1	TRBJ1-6	CASRGGNSPLHF	TGCGCCAGCCGGGGCGGCAATTCACCCCTCCACTTT
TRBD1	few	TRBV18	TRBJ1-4	CASSPQTGVKLFF	TGTGCCAGCTCACCACAGACAGGGGTGAAACTGTTTTTT
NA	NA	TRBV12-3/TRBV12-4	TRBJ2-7	CASSRKDTAYEQYF	TGTGCCAGCAGCCGCAAGGACACAGCCTACGAGCAGTACTTC
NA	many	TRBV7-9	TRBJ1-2	CASSRVGALNYGYTF	TGTGCCAGCAGCCGAGTAGGAGCTCTAAACTATGGCTACACCTTC
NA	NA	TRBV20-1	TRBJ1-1	CSARDREGPNTEAFF	TGCAGTGCTAGAGATCGTGAGGGTCCGAACACTGAAGCTTTCTTT
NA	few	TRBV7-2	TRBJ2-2	CASSSGRADTGELFF	TGTGCCAGCAGCTCCGGCAGGGCTGACACCGGGGAGCTGTTTTTT
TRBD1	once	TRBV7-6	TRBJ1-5	CASSLTPETGGDQPQHF	TGTGCCAGCAGCTTAACCCCCGAGACAGGGGGGGATCAGCCCCAGCATTTT
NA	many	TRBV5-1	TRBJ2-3	CASSLAGRVTDTQYF	TGCGCCAGCAGCTTGGCCGGCAGGGTCACAGATACGCAGTATTTT
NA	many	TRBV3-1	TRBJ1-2	CASSHALYGYTF	TGTGCCAGCAGCCACGCGCTCTATGGCTACACCTTC
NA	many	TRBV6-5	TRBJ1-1	CASSYNGLNTEAFF	TGTGCCAGCAGTTACAACGGACTAAACACTGAAGCTTTCTTT
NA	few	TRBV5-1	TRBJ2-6	CASSETLGANVLTF	TGCGCCAGCAGCGAAACCCTGGGGGCCAACGTCCTGACTTTC
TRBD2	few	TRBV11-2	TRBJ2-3	CASSLDTSGGYTDTQYF	TGTGCCAGCAGCTTAGATACTAGCGGGGGATATACAGATACGCAGTATTTT
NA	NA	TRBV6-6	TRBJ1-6	CASTQLGDFYSPLHF	TGTGCCAGCACCCAATTAGGGGATTTCTATTCACCCCTCCACTTT
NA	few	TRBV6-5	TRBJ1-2	CASSLRQAASKGYTF	TGTGCCAGCAGTCTTAGACAGGCCGCCTCGAAGGGCTACACCTTC
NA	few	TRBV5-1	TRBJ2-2	CASSKIDTGELFF	TGCGCCAGCAGCAAAATCGACACCGGGGAGCTGTTTTTT
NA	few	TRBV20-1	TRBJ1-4	CSAREVGNEKLFF	TGCAGTGCTAGAGAAGTGGGTAATGAAAAACTGTTTTTT
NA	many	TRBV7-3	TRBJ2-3	CASSSGTHKGTDTQYF	TGTGCCAGCAGCTCCGGGACTCACAAGGGCACAGATACGCAGTATTTT
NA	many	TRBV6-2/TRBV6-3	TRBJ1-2	CASSRGAVAIYYGYTF	TGTGCCAGCAGCCGTGGGGCGGTGGCGATCTACTATGGCTACACCTTC
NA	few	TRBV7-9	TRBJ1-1	CASSHAPFEGAFF	TGTGCCAGCAGCCATGCCCCCTTTGAGGGAGCTTTCTTT
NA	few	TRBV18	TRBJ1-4	CASSQGVGTNEKLFF	TGTGCCAGCTCACAAGGAGTCGGAACTAATGAAAAACTGTTTTTT
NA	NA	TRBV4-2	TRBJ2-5	CASSQGFGQETQYF	TGTGCCAGCAGCCAAGGGTTTGGGCAAGAGACCCAGTACTTC
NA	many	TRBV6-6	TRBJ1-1	CASSYYDTEAFF	TGTGCCAGCAGTTACTACGACACTGAAGCTTTCTTT
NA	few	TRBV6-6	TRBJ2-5	CASSWTDNPQETQYF	TGTGCCAGCAGCTGGACAGACAATCCTCAAGAGACCCAGTACTTC
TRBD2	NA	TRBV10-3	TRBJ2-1	CAISESRTSGGYNEQFF	TGTGCCATCAGTGAGTCTAGGACTAGCGGGGGGTACAATGAGCAGTTCTTC
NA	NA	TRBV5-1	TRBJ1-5	CASSLFGGSNQPQHF	TGCGCCAGCAGCTTGTTCGGGGGATCCAATCAGCCCCAGCATTTT
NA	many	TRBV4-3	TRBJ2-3	CASSGVLGDTQYF	TGCGCCAGCAGCGGGGTCCTTGGAGATACGCAGTATTTT
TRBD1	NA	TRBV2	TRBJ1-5	CASSLTGQGQPQHF	TGTGCCAGCAGTTTGACAGGGCAGGGCCAGCCCCAGCATTTT
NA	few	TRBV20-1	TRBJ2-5	CSASRGGEETQYF	TGCAGTGCTAGTCGAGGGGGAGAAGAGACCCAGTACTTC
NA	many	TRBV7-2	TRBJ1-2	CASSLRGLDGYTF	TGTGCCAGCAGCTTAAGGGGGTTGGATGGCTACACCTTC